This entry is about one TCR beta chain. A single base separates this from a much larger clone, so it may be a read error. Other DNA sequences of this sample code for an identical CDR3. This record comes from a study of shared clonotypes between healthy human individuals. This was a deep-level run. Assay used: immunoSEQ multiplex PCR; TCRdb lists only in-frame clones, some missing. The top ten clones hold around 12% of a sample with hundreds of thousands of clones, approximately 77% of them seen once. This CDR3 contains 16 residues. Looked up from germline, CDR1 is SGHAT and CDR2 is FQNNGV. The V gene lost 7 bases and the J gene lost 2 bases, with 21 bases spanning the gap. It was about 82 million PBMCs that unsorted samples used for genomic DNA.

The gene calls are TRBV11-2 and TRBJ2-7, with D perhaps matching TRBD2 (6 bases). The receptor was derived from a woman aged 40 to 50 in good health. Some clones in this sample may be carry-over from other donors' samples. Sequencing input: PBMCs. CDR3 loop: CASNKGLAGYPYEQYF. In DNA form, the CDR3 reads TGTGCCAGCAACAAAGGACTGGCGGGATACCCCTACGAGCAGTACTTC. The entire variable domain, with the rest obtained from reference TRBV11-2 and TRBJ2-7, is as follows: EAGVAQSPRYKIIEKRQSVAFWCNPISGHATLYWYQQILGQGPKLLIQFQNNGVVDDSQLPKDRFSAERLKGVDSTLKIQPAKLEDSAVYLCASNKGLAGYPYEQYFGPGTRLTVT.